This is a list of T cell receptor beta chains from one sample in a study of cytomegalovirus exposure and HLA in healthy donors. Here immunoSEQ multiplex PCR was the method, and the copy in TCRdb shows in-frame clones only, minus some. The sample records some 200,000 clones, more than 60% being singletons. The sequenced sample was PBMCs. These receptors were collected from a girl aged 2 to 9 in good health and CMV-seronegative. Both conserved end residues are part of each CDR3. A D gene is named only where the DNA matches it firmly. Some rows mark clone size as missing; the rest say once, few, many or name a class of expanded clone.

>.|TRBV18|.|TRBJ2-2
TGTGCCAGCTCACCAGACAGGAACACCGGGGAGCTGTTTTTT
CASSPDRNTGELFF
>.|TRBV23-1|TRBD1|TRBJ2-2
TGCGCCAGCAGTCAACATAGACAGGGGGAGAACACCGGGGAGCTGTTTTTT
CASSQHRQGENTGELFF
>.|TRBV6-5|.|TRBJ2-1
TGTGCCAGCAGCTACTGGGGGGTTTACAATGAGCAGTTCTTC
CASSYWGVYNEQFF
>once|TRBV5-6|TRBD1|TRBJ2-3
TGTGCCAGCAGCTTGTCGGGACAGGGAGGAGCAGATACGCAGTATTTT
CASSLSGQGGADTQYF
>few|TRBV10-3|TRBD1|TRBJ1-1
TGTGCCATCAGTGACTTGACCGGGACAGGGAGGACTGAAGCTTTCTTT
CAISDLTGTGRTEAFF
>.|TRBV7-9|.|TRBJ1-2
TGTGCCAGCGTTCCCGAAAGCTTCTATGGCTACACCTTC
CASVPESFYGYTF
>.|TRBV5-1|.|TRBJ1-4
TGCGCCAGCAGCTTGGACAGCCGTAATGAAAAACTGTTTTTT
CASSLDSRNEKLFF
>.|TRBV30|.|TRBJ2-4
TGTGCCTGGAGTGGTAACGGACTGGCTCTAGCCAAAAACATTCAGTACTTC
CAWSGNGLALAKNIQYF
>.|TRBV30|.|TRBJ2-2
TGTGCCTGGAGGCCCGCGGGTCCGCCCGGGGAGCTGTTTTTT
CAWRPAGPPGELFF
>.|TRBV12-5|TRBD2|TRBJ2-2
TGTGCTAGTGGACGGGGGACTAGCGGATACACCGGGGAGCTGTTTTTT
CASGRGTSGYTGELFF
>few|TRBV5-5|.|TRBJ1-3
TGTGCCAGCAGCTCCCGGGGGGGACGGTTCTCTGGAAACACCATATATTTT
CASSSRGGRFSGNTIYF
>.|TRBV14|TRBD1|TRBJ2-2
TGTGCCAGCAGACGATCGGACAGGCGAGGGGAGCTGTTTTTT
CASRRSDRRGELFF
>.|TRBV21-1|.|TRBJ2-7
TGTGCCAGCAGCACTTACGGGGGACGGCAAAGCTACGAGCAGTACTTC
CASSTYGGRQSYEQYF
>.|TRBV30|.|TRBJ2-1
TGTGCCTGGAGGGAGAACGGAGGCAATGAGCAGTTCTTC
CAWRENGGNEQFF
>.|TRBV2|TRBD1|TRBJ2-2
TGTGCCAGCAGGACCGGGACAGGGTCCACCGGGGAGCTGTTTTTT
CASRTGTGSTGELFF
>.|TRBV30|.|TRBJ2-1
.
CAWGSGTSGSRGFF
>.|TRBV6-5|.|TRBJ2-5
TGTGCCAGCAGTGGACAGAACCAAGAGACCCAGTACTTC
CASSGQNQETQYF
>.|TRBV10-3|TRBD1|TRBJ1-2
TGTGCCATCAGTGAGTCGGGTGGGACAGGGGACTATGGCTACACCTTC
CAISESGGTGDYGYTF
>.|TRBV4-2|.|TRBJ1-1
TGTGCCAGCAGCGTGGCCGGGGAGAACACTGAAGCTTTCTTT
CASSVAGENTEAFF
>.|TRBV2|.|TRBJ1-2
TGTGCCAGCAGTTGGGACGGGACTCGTTGGGGCTACACCTTC
CASSWDGTRWGYTF
>.|TRBV4-2|.|TRBJ2-5
TGTGCCAGCAGCCAAACTCTCAGGCGGGAAGGAGAGACCCAGTACTTC
CASSQTLRREGETQYF
>.|TRBV28|.|TRBJ1-1
TGTGCCAGCAGTTTAGGAGGGCTCCTCACTGAAGCTTTCTTT
CASSLGGLLTEAFF
>.|TRBV9|.|TRBJ2-5
TGTGCCAGCAGCGTCGGGGGGCGGAGCCAAGAGACCCAGTACTTC
CASSVGGRSQETQYF
>.|TRBV7-8|TRBD2|TRBJ2-3
TGTGCCAGCAGCTTAATGTCCACTAGCGGGACGGATACGCAGTATTTT
CASSLMSTSGTDTQYF
>.|TRBV4-1|.|TRBJ1-1
TGCGCCAGCAGCCAAGGGGGGGTGGCGGGATGGAACACTGAAGCTTTCTTT
CASSQGGVAGWNTEAFF
>.|TRBV4-1|TRBD2|TRBJ2-1
TGCGCCAGCAGCCAAGATGCTAGCGGATACAATGAGCAGTTCTTC
CASSQDASGYNEQFF
>.|TRBV11-2|.|TRBJ1-1
TGTGCCAGCAGCTTGCACATGAACACTGAAGCTTTCTTT
CASSLHMNTEAFF
>.|TRBV4-1|TRBD2|TRBJ2-7
TGCGCCAGCAGCCAAGACGGGACTAGTCGACACTACGAGCAGTACTTC
CASSQDGTSRHYEQYF
>once|TRBV13|.|TRBJ1-2
TGTGCCAGCAGCTTACTGGACAGACCGATTGACTATGGCTACACCTTC
CASSLLDRPIDYGYTF
>.|TRBV7-8|.|TRBJ2-7
TGTGCCAGCAGCGGGCCTGATAGCGGAGACTACGAGCAGTACTTC
CASSGPDSGDYEQYF
>.|TRBV5-1|TRBD1|TRBJ2-2
TGCGCCAGCAGCACCAACCCGACAGGGGGAAATGCCGGGGAGCTGTTTTTT
CASSTNPTGGNAGELFF
>.|TRBV6-1|TRBD1|TRBJ1-5
TGTGCCAGCACCCCTACAGGGGGCAATCAGCCCCAGCATTTT
CASTPTGGNQPQHF
>once|TRBV5-4|.|TRBJ1-2
TGTGCCAGCAGCTTGGCCGCGGGACCCCCTGGTCATGGCTACACCTTC
CASSLAAGPPGHGYTF
>.|TRBV6-5|.|TRBJ2-5
TGTGCCAGCAGTTACTCGGAGGTACAAGAGACCCAGTACTTC
CASSYSEVQETQYF